The rows below give T cell receptor beta chains drawn from one sample of a study of beta chain features in type 1 diabetes. Clones were sequenced by immunoSEQ multiplex PCR, and TCRdb holds only the in-frame ones, with some missing. The sample carries 40,000 to 45,000 clones, roughly half recorded once. The specimen sequenced was Tregs from blood. The receptors here all came from a woman younger than 30 in good health. CDR3s include the opening cysteine and the closing phenylalanine or tryptophan. The D gene is left open where the match is weak. Some rows have no size entry. The others give once, few or many, or a class for an expanded clone.

CDR3 protein: CASSGAANTGELFF
CDR3 DNA: TGTGCATCTTCAGGGGCGGCGAACACCGGGGAGCTGTTTTTT
clone size: NA
J gene: TRBJ2-2
V gene: TRBV9
D gene: NA

CDR3 protein: CASSSRGSGSGSYEQYF
CDR3 DNA: TGTGCCAGCAGCTCCCGAGGAAGCGGGAGCGGCTCCTACGAGCAGTACTTC
clone size: NA
J gene: TRBJ2-7
V gene: TRBV7-2
D gene: TRBD2

CDR3 protein: CASSQDASGRAEQYF
CDR3 DNA: TGCGCCAGCAGCCAAGATGCTAGCGGGAGAGCCGAGCAGTACTTC
clone size: NA
J gene: TRBJ2-7
V gene: TRBV4-1
D gene: TRBD2

CDR3 protein: CASSSPRDTLSNEQFF
CDR3 DNA: TGTGCCAGCAGTTCTCCCCGGGACACACTATCCAATGAGCAGTTCTTC
clone size: NA
J gene: TRBJ2-1
V gene: TRBV28
D gene: NA

CDR3 protein: CSARQGDQPQHF
CDR3 DNA: TGCAGCGCCAGACAGGGGGATCAGCCCCAGCATTTT
clone size: NA
J gene: TRBJ1-5
V gene: TRBV29-1
D gene: TRBD1

CDR3 protein: CASSPRAPQETQYF
CDR3 DNA: TGTGCCAGCAGCCCCAGGGCCCCTCAAGAGACCCAGTACTTC
clone size: NA
J gene: TRBJ2-5
V gene: TRBV6-1
D gene: NA

CDR3 protein: CASSPTGLNYGYTF
CDR3 DNA: TGTGCCAGCAGCCCGACAGGGTTGAACTATGGCTACACCTTC
clone size: NA
J gene: TRBJ1-2
V gene: TRBV6-6
D gene: TRBD1

CDR3 protein: CASSYSIGLAGETQYF
CDR3 DNA: TGTGCCAGCAGTTACTCCATCGGGCTAGCGGGGGAGACCCAGTACTTC
clone size: NA
J gene: TRBJ2-5
V gene: TRBV6-5
D gene: TRBD2

CDR3 protein: CASSQRQGAGNEQFF
CDR3 DNA: TGTGCCAGCAGCCAAAGACAGGGGGCAGGGAATGAGCAGTTCTTC
clone size: NA
J gene: TRBJ2-1
V gene: TRBV7-3
D gene: TRBD1

CDR3 protein: CASSPSGPIAGYTF
CDR3 DNA: TGTGCCAGCAGCCCCAGTGGGCCAATTGCTGGCTACACCTTC
clone size: once
J gene: TRBJ1-2
V gene: TRBV7-9
D gene: NA

CDR3 protein: CASSSREKDRGSFF
CDR3 DNA: TGTGCCAGCAGCTCCCGCGAAAAAGACAGGGGTTCTTTCTTT
clone size: NA
J gene: TRBJ1-1
V gene: TRBV7-8
D gene: TRBD1

CDR3 protein: CASRRQGQGAYEQYF
CDR3 DNA: TGCGCCAGCAGGCGACAGGGACAGGGGGCCTACGAGCAGTACTTC
clone size: NA
J gene: TRBJ2-7
V gene: TRBV28
D gene: TRBD1

CDR3 protein: CASSLAETQYF
CDR3 DNA: TGCGCCAGCAGCTTGGCGGAGACCCAGTACTTC
clone size: NA
J gene: TRBJ2-5
V gene: TRBV5-1
D gene: NA

CDR3 protein: CASSPTGTSGYEQYF
CDR3 DNA: TGTGCCAGCAGTCCGACCGGGACTAGCGGTTACGAGCAGTACTTC
clone size: NA
J gene: TRBJ2-7
V gene: TRBV6-6
D gene: TRBD2

CDR3 protein: CSVEWMPSSSNYGYTF
CDR3 DNA: TGCAGCGTTGAGTGGATGCCCAGTAGCTCCAACTATGGCTACACCTTC
clone size: NA
J gene: TRBJ1-2
V gene: TRBV29-1
D gene: NA

CDR3 protein: CASMTSGSYNEQFF
CDR3 DNA: TGTGCCAGCATGACTAGCGGGTCCTACAATGAGCAGTTCTTC
clone size: NA
J gene: TRBJ2-1
V gene: TRBV28
D gene: TRBD2

CDR3 protein: CASRLAADYGYTF
CDR3 DNA: TGTGCCAGCAGACTTGCGGCAGACTATGGCTACACCTTC
clone size: NA
J gene: TRBJ1-2
V gene: TRBV6-5
D gene: NA

CDR3 protein: CAICSLAGGSYEQYF
CDR3 DNA: TGTGCCATCTGCTCCCTAGCGGGAGGGTCGTACGAGCAGTACTTC
clone size: NA
J gene: TRBJ2-7
V gene: TRBV10-3
D gene: TRBD2

CDR3 protein: CSVGTSGSGRYEQYF
CDR3 DNA: TGCAGCGTTGGGACTAGCGGGAGCGGAAGGTACGAGCAGTACTTC
clone size: few
J gene: TRBJ2-7
V gene: TRBV29-1
D gene: TRBD2

CDR3 protein: CASSLWGDRNQPQHF
CDR3 DNA: TGTGCCAGCAGTTTATGGGGGGACAGAAATCAGCCCCAGCATTTT
clone size: NA
J gene: TRBJ1-5
V gene: TRBV28
D gene: TRBD1

CDR3 protein: CASSPGTGSQYF
CDR3 DNA: TGTGCCAGCAGTCCCGGGACAGGGTCGCAGTACTTC
clone size: NA
J gene: TRBJ2-7
V gene: TRBV7-9
D gene: TRBD1

CDR3 protein: CASSVVTGTGETQYF
CDR3 DNA: TGTGCCAGCAGCGTAGTTACAGGGACCGGGGAGACCCAGTACTTC
clone size: few
J gene: TRBJ2-5
V gene: TRBV9
D gene: NA

CDR3 protein: CASSIQERSGYTF
CDR3 DNA: TGTGCCAGCTCAATACAGGAGAGGAGTGGCTACACCTTC
clone size: NA
J gene: TRBJ1-2
V gene: TRBV18
D gene: NA

CDR3 protein: CASRGSGRAGEQFF
CDR3 DNA: TGTGCCAGCAGGGGTAGCGGGAGGGCGGGTGAGCAGTTCTTC
clone size: once
J gene: TRBJ2-1
V gene: TRBV28
D gene: TRBD2

CDR3 protein: CASSPGTGNWNTEAFF
CDR3 DNA: TGTGCCAGCAGCCCCGGGACAGGGAATTGGAACACTGAAGCTTTCTTT
clone size: few
J gene: TRBJ1-1
V gene: TRBV7-2
D gene: TRBD1

CDR3 protein: CASSSYRADSEAFF
CDR3 DNA: TGTGCCAGCAGCTCTTACAGGGCGGACTCTGAAGCTTTCTTT
clone size: few
J gene: TRBJ1-1
V gene: TRBV7-8
D gene: NA

CDR3 protein: CASRSSGNTIYF
CDR3 DNA: TGTGCCAGCCGCAGCTCTGGAAACACCATATATTTT
clone size: once
J gene: TRBJ1-3
V gene: TRBV27
D gene: NA

CDR3 protein: CAGTTQRGHGYTF
CDR3 DNA: TGTGCCGGCACCACGCAGCGGGGGCATGGCTACACCTTC
clone size: NA
J gene: TRBJ1-2
V gene: TRBV6-1
D gene: NA

CDR3 protein: CASPPGQGAPDTQYF
CDR3 DNA: TGTGCCAGCCCTCCGGGACAGGGGGCCCCAGATACGCAGTATTTT
clone size: few
J gene: TRBJ2-3
V gene: TRBV21-1
D gene: NA

CDR3 protein: CASSTHGGEAFF
CDR3 DNA: TGTGCCAGCAGTACCCATGGAGGGGAAGCTTTCTTT
clone size: NA
J gene: TRBJ1-1
V gene: TRBV27
D gene: NA

CDR3 protein: CASSIRQRSSYNEQFF
CDR3 DNA: TGTGCCAGTAGTATTCGACAGAGGAGCTCCTACAATGAGCAGTTCTTC
clone size: NA
J gene: TRBJ2-1
V gene: TRBV19
D gene: NA

CDR3 protein: CASSGGGWVTEAFF
CDR3 DNA: TGTGCCAGCTCTGGTGGGGGGTGGGTCACTGAAGCTTTCTTT
clone size: few
J gene: TRBJ1-1
V gene: TRBV13
D gene: NA

CDR3 protein: CASSLGSGGSNEQFF
CDR3 DNA: TGTGCCAGCAGCTTAGGATCAGGGGGGAGCAATGAGCAGTTCTTC
clone size: few
J gene: TRBJ2-1
V gene: TRBV7-9
D gene: NA

CDR3 protein: CAIRTGGDTIYF
CDR3 DNA: TGTGCCATCAGGACAGGGGGGGACACCATATATTTT
clone size: few
J gene: TRBJ1-3
V gene: TRBV10-3
D gene: TRBD1

CDR3 protein: CASSLYSRRYEQYF
CDR3 DNA: TGTGCCAGCAGCTTATATAGCAGAAGATACGAGCAGTACTTC
clone size: NA
J gene: TRBJ2-7
V gene: TRBV7-2
D gene: NA

CDR3 protein: CSVRVGGDSKNIQYF
CDR3 DNA: TGCAGCGTTAGGGTCGGGGGAGATTCCAAAAACATTCAGTACTTC
clone size: NA
J gene: TRBJ2-4
V gene: TRBV29-1
D gene: NA

CDR3 protein: CASSFGTGGKETQYF
CDR3 DNA: TGTGCCAGCAGCTTCGGGACAGGGGGAAAAGAGACCCAGTACTTC
clone size: few
J gene: TRBJ2-5
V gene: TRBV5-6
D gene: TRBD1

CDR3 protein: CAISEGSGSWNEQFF
CDR3 DNA: TGTGCCATCAGTGAGGGTAGCGGGAGTTGGAATGAGCAGTTCTTC
clone size: few
J gene: TRBJ2-1
V gene: TRBV10-3
D gene: TRBD2

CDR3 protein: CASSLVVGTYYGYTF
CDR3 DNA: TGTGCCAGCAGTTTAGTAGTCGGGACATATTATGGCTACACCTTC
clone size: NA
J gene: TRBJ1-2
V gene: TRBV27
D gene: NA

CDR3 protein: CASSFTVPGTGYEKLFF
CDR3 DNA: TGTGCCAGCAGCTTTACGGTCCCCGGGACAGGTTATGAAAAACTGTTTTTT
clone size: NA
J gene: TRBJ1-4
V gene: TRBV11-2
D gene: TRBD1

CDR3 protein: CASSYPGHTGELFF
CDR3 DNA: TGTGCCAGCAGTTACCCAGGGCACACCGGGGAGCTGTTTTTT
clone size: NA
J gene: TRBJ2-2
V gene: TRBV6-6
D gene: NA

CDR3 protein: CASSPPSGTGSYNEQFF
CDR3 DNA: TGTGCCAGCAGCCCGCCTTCCGGGACAGGCTCCTACAATGAGCAGTTCTTC
clone size: NA
J gene: TRBJ2-1
V gene: TRBV7-9
D gene: TRBD1

CDR3 protein: CASSYSGSHSYEQYF
CDR3 DNA: TGTGCCAGCAGCTATAGCGGGAGCCACTCCTACGAGCAGTACTTC
clone size: medium-sized
J gene: TRBJ2-7
V gene: TRBV7-9
D gene: TRBD2

CDR3 protein: CSAGTSSTYEQYF
CDR3 DNA: TGCAGCGCCGGGACTAGCAGTACCTACGAGCAGTACTTC
clone size: NA
J gene: TRBJ2-7
V gene: TRBV29-1
D gene: TRBD2

CDR3 protein: CSVPGHHRNTEAFF
CDR3 DNA: TGCAGCGTGCCGGGACACCATAGGAACACTGAAGCTTTCTTT
clone size: NA
J gene: TRBJ1-1
V gene: TRBV29-1
D gene: NA

CDR3 protein: CASSSGGSYNEQFF
CDR3 DNA: TGTGCCAGCAGCTCGGGGGGCTCCTACAATGAGCAGTTCTTC
clone size: few
J gene: TRBJ2-1
V gene: TRBV11-3
D gene: TRBD2

CDR3 protein: CATEKQSWNTEAFF
CDR3 DNA: TGTGCCACCGAGAAACAGAGTTGGAACACTGAAGCTTTCTTT
clone size: NA
J gene: TRBJ1-1
V gene: TRBV7-9
D gene: NA

CDR3 protein: CASSSSGLAGVLGANVLTF
CDR3 DNA: TGTGCCAGTAGTTCTTCGGGACTAGCGGGAGTACTTGGGGCCAACGTCCTGACTTTC
clone size: NA
J gene: TRBJ2-6
V gene: TRBV19
D gene: TRBD2

CDR3 protein: CASSLDLGPLYNEQFF
CDR3 DNA: TGTGCCAGCAGCTTAGATCTGGGCCCCCTTTACAATGAGCAGTTCTTC
clone size: NA
J gene: TRBJ2-1
V gene: TRBV7-9
D gene: NA

CDR3 protein: CASIFLSGTDTQYF
CDR3 DNA: TGTGCCAGCATCTTCCTCTCGGGCACAGATACGCAGTATTTT
clone size: NA
J gene: TRBJ2-3
V gene: TRBV16
D gene: NA

CDR3 protein: CASRLGLAGEQYF
CDR3 DNA: TGTGCCAGCAGACTGGGACTAGCGGGAGAGCAGTACTTC
clone size: NA
J gene: TRBJ2-7
V gene: TRBV6-5
D gene: TRBD2

CDR3 protein: CASSGTTLGVNEQFF
CDR3 DNA: TGTGCCAGCAGTGGGACTACCCTGGGAGTTAATGAGCAGTTCTTC
clone size: NA
J gene: TRBJ2-1
V gene: TRBV28
D gene: TRBD2

CDR3 protein: CASSPLILTYRGNIQYF
CDR3 DNA: TGTGCCAGCAGTCCCCTGATACTGACATACCGAGGGAACATTCAGTACTTC
clone size: few
J gene: TRBJ2-4
V gene: TRBV28
D gene: NA

CDR3 protein: CASSQDLQQPQHF
CDR3 DNA: TGTGCCAGCAGCCAAGACTTACAACAGCCCCAGCATTTT
clone size: few
J gene: TRBJ1-5
V gene: TRBV4-2
D gene: NA

CDR3 protein: CASSLLPGAGGTDTQYF
CDR3 DNA: TGTGCCAGCAGCTTACTCCCCGGAGCGGGAGGGACAGATACGCAGTATTTT
clone size: NA
J gene: TRBJ2-3
V gene: TRBV7-3
D gene: TRBD2

CDR3 protein: CASSPGRTAQETQYF
CDR3 DNA: TGTGCCAGCAGCCCAGGTCGGACAGCGCAAGAGACCCAGTACTTC
clone size: NA
J gene: TRBJ2-5
V gene: TRBV5-4
D gene: NA

CDR3 protein: CASSLSGQGGKETQYF
CDR3 DNA: TGTGCCAGCAGCCTATCTGGACAGGGGGGAAAAGAGACCCAGTACTTC
clone size: NA
J gene: TRBJ2-5
V gene: TRBV6-6
D gene: TRBD1

CDR3 protein: CASSLINRGLNIQYF
CDR3 DNA: TGTGCCAGCAGTTTAATTAACAGGGGGCTAAACATTCAGTACTTC
clone size: NA
J gene: TRBJ2-4
V gene: TRBV28
D gene: TRBD1

CDR3 protein: CASSHPPGTSGRNEQFF
CDR3 DNA: TGTGCCAGCAGCCATCCTCCCGGGACTAGCGGGAGGAATGAGCAGTTCTTC
clone size: NA
J gene: TRBJ2-1
V gene: TRBV7-2
D gene: TRBD2

CDR3 protein: CASSPLDISVRDTQYF
CDR3 DNA: TGTGCCAGCAGCCCGCTAGATATCTCTGTAAGGGATACGCAGTATTTT
clone size: few
J gene: TRBJ2-3
V gene: TRBV7-2
D gene: NA